Listed here is a single TCR beta chain. These data belong to a study of blood T cell repertoires in COVID-19. Seattle patients were enrolled during active infection and followed longitudinally. Losses at the gene ends were 6 bases for V and 2 bases for J; bases not matched to a gene: 12. The CDR3 is made up of 16 amino acids. CDR1 MNHEY and CDR2 SMNVEV come from the germline V gene (reference sequence). The assay was immunoSEQ multiplex PCR, and TCRdb's table has in-frame clones only and misses some. The sample carries about 170,000 clones, 70% to 90% recorded once. V usage is TRBV27 and J usage is TRBJ1-1; 7 bases line up with TRBD1. The sequence was obtained from a woman older than 75 with COVID-19, enrolled during active disease. Sequencing input: peripheral blood. CDR3 residues: CASSSLGQPSNTEAFF. The DNA for the CDR3 is TGTGCCAGCAGCTCCCTGGGACAGCCTAGTAACACTGAAGCTTTCTTT.